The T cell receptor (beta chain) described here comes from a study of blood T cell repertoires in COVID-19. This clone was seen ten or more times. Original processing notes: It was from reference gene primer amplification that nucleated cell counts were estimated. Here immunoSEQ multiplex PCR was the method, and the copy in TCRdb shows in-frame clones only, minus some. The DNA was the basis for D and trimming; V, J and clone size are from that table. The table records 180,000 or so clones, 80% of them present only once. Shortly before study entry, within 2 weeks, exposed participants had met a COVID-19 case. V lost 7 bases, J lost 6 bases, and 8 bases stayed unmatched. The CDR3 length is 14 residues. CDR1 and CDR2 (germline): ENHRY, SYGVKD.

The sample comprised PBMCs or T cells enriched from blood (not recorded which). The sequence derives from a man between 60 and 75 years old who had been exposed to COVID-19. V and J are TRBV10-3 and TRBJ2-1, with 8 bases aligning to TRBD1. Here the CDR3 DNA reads TGTGCCATCAACCCGGGACAGGTGATCAATGAGCAGTTCTTC. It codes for CAINPGQVINEQFF.